The source of this TCR beta chain is a study of shared clonotypes between healthy human individuals. Healthy and HIV-negative, the adult donors had no recent acute infections or vaccinations. Sequencing was performed with immunoSEQ multiplex PCR; in TCRdb, only in-frame clones are kept and a portion is missing. The profile covers over 1.5 million clones, with about 98% appearing a single time and less than 0.55% taken by the ten largest. The J segment lost 4 bases and the V segment lost 4 bases, leaving 4 bases of the junction unmatched. The CDR3 spans 14 residues. Germline V gives CDR1 MNHEY, CDR2 SVGAGI.

This TCR was recovered from a man aged 25 to 45 in good health. The specimen was naive CD4+ T cells sorted from blood. The subset was: CD45RA+ positively selected. This chain links TRBV6-5 with TRBJ2-1, with 7 bases aligning to TRBD1. CDR3 DNA: TGTGCCAGCAGTTCACAGGGGCAATACAATGAGCAGTTCTTC. It yields the protein CASSSQGQYNEQFF.